This T cell receptor beta chain is from a study of CD8+ T cells in alopecia areata. Across the whole study: A regimen of oral tofacitinib, 5 to 10 mg twice daily, was given to treated patients. Treated patients received severity scores based on the percentage of scalp area affected. Notes on the study in general: Scalp clonality dropped significantly under tofacitinib, as did expanded CD8+ top-100 clones. Relative to normal scalp, lesional scalp, especially alopecia totalis/universalis, showed higher clonality.

Following extraction, RNA underwent reverse transcription to cDNA, which served as the sequencing template. The repertoire was sequenced with immunoSEQ multiplex PCR; TCRdb's copy has only in-frame clones and lacks some. The data contain under 200,000 clones, 50% to 65% of them seen just once; the ten biggest clones take up 12% to 15%. As regards this clone: The antigen is unknown.

The CDR3 sequence is 14 residues long. V was clipped by 7 bases and J by 6 bases, with 16 bases between them. Per the germline V gene, CDR1 is SGHRS and CDR2 is YFSETQ. Treatment in this sample: oral pan-JAK inhibitor, 5-10 mg twice daily. This material consisted of CD4+ T cells sorted from blood, taken at week 24, from a patient treated with tofacitinib. The V call is TRBV5-1, the J call TRBJ2-2; tentatively, D is TRBD2 (6 bases). The source is a human donor with alopecia areata. DNA for the CDR3: TGCGCCAGCCGTCTGGAGGGGCCATCCGGGGAGCTGTTTTTT. This sequence encodes CASRLEGPSGELFF.